This section outlines one T cell receptor beta chain sequence together with its context. Its antigen specificity is not known. No much larger clonotype is one base removed from it; base qualities were not supplied. The sample belongs to a study of technical replicates of blood from a few donors (TCRdb year 2017). The library was generated by the immunoSEQ multiplex PCR assay. TCRdb holds this immuneACCESS table with in-frame rearrangements only. Some clones are missing; in checked studies, unresolved V genes explain under half, and the rest has no known cause. The sample table shows tens of thousands of clones, and roughly 90% are seen once. About 0.39% of the sample is held by the ten biggest clonotypes. Sequencing used T cells isolated from PBMCs. This receptor was identified in a human donor in good health.

The CDR3 protein sequence reads: CASSLVPGYEQYF. The nucleotide sequence is given as TGTGCCAGCAGCCTTGTCCCAGGCTACGAGCAGTACTTC. The chain couples TRBV7-3 to TRBJ2-7, with no reliable assignment of the D segment. According to the germline V gene, CDR1 reads SGHTA and CDR2 reads FQGTGA. V sheds 5 bases and J sheds 3 bases, leaving 11 bases between their ends. From its cysteine to its phenylalanine, the CDR3 spans 13 amino acids. Only the CDR3 part of the read is kept: 39 bases, read in frame from the first base. Full variable domain (CDR3 extended with the reference TRBV7-3 and TRBJ2-7 proteins): GAGVSQTPSNKVTEKGKYVELRCDPISGHTALYWYRQSLGQGPEFLIYFQGTGAADDSGLPNDRFFAVRPEGSVSTLKIQRTERGDSAVYLCASSLVPGYEQYFGPGTRLTVT.